Sequencing of this T cell receptor (beta chain) was carried out in a study of cytomegalovirus exposure and HLA in healthy donors. There are 20 residues in the CDR3. CDR1 PRHDT and CDR2 FYEKMQ come from the germline V gene (reference sequence). Study-level findings and limits: Researchers had no immune exposure information except CMV serostatus available. There were some public TCRs occurring in many donors, but most TCR sequences were rare. Follow-up analysis later connected one missense variant in DCLRE1C with trimming of TCR beta V- and J-genes.

60 Vbeta and 13 Jbeta primers were used in PCR. Original processing methods: A later analysis counted 80 million or so unique TCR beta chains, some 12 million shared. TCRdb's table, derived via immunoSEQ multiplex PCR, lists solely in-frame clones and lacks some. From that table come the V and J calls and clone size; the DNA was used to work out D and trimming. Of about 110,000 clones in the sample, about 80% were seen once. As concerns this clone: What it binds is not known. The junction shows a germline mismatch at one end, possibly a read error.

V usage is TRBV13 and J usage is TRBJ2-3; weak D call: TRBD1 (7 bases). Sequencing used PBMCs. The sequence derives from an older woman in good health and CMV-seropositive. The CDR3 loop reads CASSLIWQGWVQGGTATQYF. CDR3 DNA sequence: TGTGCCAGCAGCTTAATTTGGCAGGGTTGGGTTCAAGGAGGGACAGCTACGCAGTATTTT.